This T cell receptor beta chain comes out of a study of T cells in narcolepsy. Study-level findings and limits: Some memory CD4+ repertoires had no autoreactive clone sequences.

The assay was immunoSEQ multiplex PCR, and TCRdb's table has in-frame clones only and misses some. In the table there are 20,000 to 25,000 clones, around 85% of which are singletons. Worth noting for this clone: Antigen: not known.

This CDR3 comprises 15 residues. CDR1 LNHDA and CDR2 SQIVND come from the germline V gene (reference sequence). Trimming cost V 7 bases and J 10 bases; bases outside gene matches: 14. The TCR was taken from a human donor with narcolepsy. The rearrangement uses TRBV19 and TRBJ1-4; TRBD1 agrees at 8 bases. What was sequenced was CD45RA- memory CD4+ T cells from PBMCs. CDR3 nucleotide sequence: TGTGCCAGTAACCCCGGGACAGGCGGAGGGGGAAAACTGTTTTTT. Translating it yields CASNPGTGGGGKLFF. The whole variable domain, remainder taken from reference TRBV19 and TRBJ1-4, is DGGITQSPKYLFRKEGQNVTLSCEQNLNHDAMYWYRQDPGQGLRLIYYSQIVNDFQKGDIAEGYSVSREKKESFPLTVTSAQKNPTAFYLCASNPGTGGGGKLFFGSGTQLSVL.